One sample yielded the 8 T cell receptor beta chains listed below, sequenced in a study of Ad26.COV2.S vaccination and SARS-CoV-2 variants. The repertoire was sequenced with immunoSEQ multiplex PCR; TCRdb's copy has only in-frame clones and lacks some. The sample includes some 350,000 clones, approximately 84% of them seen just once. Regarding treatment: about 20 received Ad26.COV2.S at low or high dose, single or two shots; 5 received placebo; per-sample allocation not given. The samples were gathered on day 63 after the first injection of vaccine or placebo. The sequences come from peripheral blood, collected in a trial of Ad26.COV2.S vaccine versus placebo. These receptors all come from a person aged 18-65 years who received the Ad26.COV2.S COVID-19 vaccine or a placebo.

This chain joins TRBV7-2 and TRBJ1-5, with 10 positions matching TRBD1. V trimming: 1 base; J trimming: 6 bases; junction bases outside the gene matches: 3. The CDR3 sequence is 15 residues long. Germline V lookup: CDR1 SGHTA, CDR2 FQGNSA. Here the CDR3 reads CASSLGQGAGQPQHF. The CDR3 coding sequence is TGTGCCAGCAGCTTAGGACAGGGGGCGGGTCAGCCCCAGCATTTT. The variable domain in full, completed from reference TRBV7-2 and TRBJ1-5, reads GAGVSQSPSNKVTEKGKDVELRCDPISGHTALYWYRQSLGQGLEFLIYFQGNSAPDKSGLPSDRFSAERTGGSVSTLTIQRTQQEDSAVYLCASSLGQGAGQPQHFGDGTRLSIL.

This clone has just one count. CDR3 bases: TGCGCCAGCAGTTCGGAACCGGGTAGCTCCTACAATGAGCAGTTCTTC. It translates to CASSSEPGSSYNEQFF. The rearrangement joins TRBV5-1 to TRBJ2-1, with D unclear. The V end lost 5 bases, the J end lost 0 bases, and 15 bases lay between the germline ends. This CDR3 is built from 16 residues. From germline, CDR1 is SGHRS and CDR2 YFSETQ.

The rearrangement uses TRBV7-2 and TRBJ2-1; D is perhaps TRBD2 (6 bases). The germline CDR1 and CDR2 sequences are SGHTA and FQGNSA. V lost 0 bases and J lost 0, with 12 bases in between. The CDR3 runs to 17 residues. The CDR3 sequence: CASSLAGGLSSYNEQFF. In DNA form, the CDR3 reads TGTGCCAGCAGCTTAGCGGGGGGTCTAAGCTCCTACAATGAGCAGTTCTTC.

The chain employs TRBV19 and TRBJ1-2; 8 bases line up with TRBD1. V lost 4 bases, J lost 5 bases, and 15 bases stayed unmatched. Germline CDR1 LNHDA, CDR2 SQIVND (reference sequence). The CDR3 runs to 17 residues. The CDR3 DNA is TGTGCCAGTAGTACCCACTCCCCTCGACAGGGGCTTTATGGCTACACCTTC. It encodes CASSTHSPRQGLYGYTF. The full variable domain, its missing parts supplied by reference TRBV19 and TRBJ1-2, is DGGITQSPKYLFRKEGQNVTLSCEQNLNHDAMYWYRQDPGQGLRLIYYSQIVNDFQKGDIAEGYSVSREKKESFPLTVTSAQKNPTAFYLCASSTHSPRQGLYGYTFGSGTRLTVV.

V is TRBV5-6 and J is TRBJ2-5; D uncertain. Germline CDR1 is SGHDT and CDR2 is YYEEEE. This CDR3 comprises 17 residues. Trimming stripped 1 base from V and 1 base from J, with 17 bases between. CDR3 DNA sequence: TGTGCCAGCAGCTTGAGTAATGGTCGCTGGAGCCAAGAGACCCAGTACTTC. Translated: CASSLSNGRWSQETQYF.

This chain uses TRBV4-1 with TRBJ1-4, with a tentative D call TRBD1 (5 bases). Germline CDR1 reads MGHRA; CDR2 reads YSYEKL. Trimming removed 3 bases from V and 0 bases from J, with 5 bases in between. There are 14 residues in the CDR3. CDR3 sequence (DNA): TGCGCCAGCAGCCAGACAGCAACTAATGAAAAACTGTTTTTT. This gives the protein CASSQTATNEKLFF.

The chain joins TRBV6-6 to TRBJ1-5; 7 nucleotides align to TRBD1. Germline values: CDR1 MNHNY, CDR2 SVGAGI (reference sequence). V shed 6 bases and J 4 bases; nucleotides not matched to a gene: 9. There are 15 residues in the CDR3. The CDR3 loop reads CASSLASGGNQPQHF. The CDR3 nucleotides are TGTGCCAGCAGCCTCGCCTCAGGGGGAAATCAGCCCCAGCATTTT.

V and J are TRBV10-2 and TRBJ2-5; a weak D match, TRBD1 (6 bases). CDR3 length equals 14 residues. Germline V CDR1 and CDR2: WSHSY, SAAADI. V dropped 2 bases and J dropped 0 bases, with 7 bases sitting between them. This CDR3 is CASSEQGYQETQYF. The CDR3 region has the DNA TGCGCCAGCAGTGAGCAGGGGTACCAAGAGACCCAGTACTTC.